A single sample gave rise to the 26 T cell receptor beta chains below, sequenced in a study of blood T cell repertoires in COVID-19. TCRdb keeps only in-frame clones here, not all; method: immunoSEQ multiplex PCR. The sample lists 250,000 to 300,000 clones, 75% to 90% occurring once. Sequencing was done on a sample of peripheral blood. These receptors all come from a woman aged 45-65 years with COVID-19, enrolled during active disease.

The V and J genes are TRBV7-3 and TRBJ2-1, with 7 nucleotides matching TRBD2. Germline V CDR1 and CDR2: SGHTA, FQGTGA. Germline trimming cut 2 bases from V and 4 bases from J; bases unmatched to any gene: 5. The CDR3 runs to 15 residues. CDR3 protein: CASSLGRAGYNEQFF. For the CDR3, the DNA is TGTGCCAGCAGCTTAGGGAGGGCGGGTTACAATGAGCAGTTCTTC.

This chain connects TRBV7-9 to TRBJ2-6; perhaps TRBD1 as D (6 bases). The V end was cut by 6 bases, the J end by 7 bases, with 25 bases between. The CDR3 runs to 18 residues. CDR1 SEHNR and CDR2 FQNEAQ come from the germline V gene (reference sequence). CDR3 DNA sequence: TGTGCCAGCAGACCGTTACAGGGCACCTTGTTGGGAGCCAACGTCCTGACTTTC. It translates to CASRPLQGTLLGANVLTF.

This clone was seen a single time. The chain employs TRBV19 and TRBJ2-1, with TRBD1 as a possible D gene (8 bases). The CDR3 runs 13 residues. The V and J ends lost 10 bases and 2 bases respectively, with 12 bases between them. Germline assignment: CDR1 LNHDA and CDR2 SQIVND (reference sequence). The CDR3 here is CATQGGPYNEQFF. DNA for the CDR3: TGTGCCACACAGGGGGGGCCCTACAATGAGCAGTTCTTC. Filled out from reference TRBV19 and TRBJ2-1, the complete variable domain reads DGGITQSPKYLFRKEGQNVTLSCEQNLNHDAMYWYRQDPGQGLRLIYYSQIVNDFQKGDIAEGYSVSREKKESFPLTVTSAQKNPTAFYLCATQGGPYNEQFFGPGTRLTVL.

The chain is built from TRBV6-6 and TRBJ1-2; D may be TRBD1 (6 bases). The CDR3 is made up of 15 amino acids. Germline CDR1 and CDR2: MNHNY and SVGAGI (reference sequence). Between the trimmed V and J ends, which lost 4 bases and 2 bases, there was a span of 14 bases. CDR3 in DNA: TGTGCCAGCAGTTTCCCCCTGACAGGAAACTATGGCTACACCTTC. This codes for CASSFPLTGNYGYTF.

The gene calls are TRBV9 and TRBJ2-7, with 7 bases that match TRBD2. The J segment lost 2 bases and the V segment lost 2 bases, leaving 7 bases of the junction unmatched. The germline CDR1 and CDR2 sequences are SGDLS and YYNGEE. The CDR3 contains 15 residues. For the CDR3, the DNA is TGTGCCAGCAGCGTGTACCCAGCGGGGACCTACGAGCAGTACTTC. It specifies CASSVYPAGTYEQYF.

The chain has TRBV5-5 and TRBJ1-3; D gene ambiguous. The length of the CDR3 is 15 residues. Germline lookup yields CDR1 SGHKS and CDR2 YYEKEE (reference sequence). The V and J ends lost 2 bases and 3 bases respectively, with 12 bases between them. The CDR3 DNA reads TGTGCCAGCAGCTTAGATCCCGCCAGTGGAAACACCATATATTTT. Amino acids: CASSLDPASGNTIYF.

This clone appeared a single time. The sample carries other DNA sequences with the same CDR3. The chain joins TRBV24-1 to TRBJ2-7; 9 bases match TRBD1. This CDR3 spans 15 amino acids. V shed 3 bases and J 0 bases; nucleotides not matched to a gene: 2. Germline V gene lookup returns CDR1 KGHDR and CDR2 SFDVKD. The CDR3 spells CATSDPGQGSYEQYF. The CDR3 DNA follows: TGTGCCACCAGTGATCCGGGACAGGGCTCCTACGAGCAGTACTTC.

V usage is TRBV24-1 and J usage is TRBJ2-5, with 10 bases aligning to TRBD2. The V and J ends lost 6 bases and 5 bases, in that order; junction bases with no gene match: 5. The CDR3 length is 14 residues. Germline values: CDR1 KGHDR, CDR2 SFDVKD. The CDR3 region is CATSRNSGRETQYF. The CDR3 region has the DNA TGTGCCACCAGTAGGAATAGCGGGAGGGAGACCCAGTACTTC.

The J gene is TRBJ2-3, the V gene TRBV19; D possibly corresponds to TRBD1 (5 bases). V was cut by 7 bases and J by 0 bases, with 11 bases left in between. The CDR3 spans 14 residues. Germline V lookup: CDR1 LNHDA, CDR2 SQIVND (reference sequence). The CDR3 protein is CASKGVTSTDTQYF. The DNA of the CDR3 is TGTGCCAGTAAAGGGGTTACTAGCACAGATACGCAGTATTTT.

J is TRBJ1-1 and V is TRBV5-6, with D possibly TRBD1 on 5 matching bases. The CDR3 sequence is 15 residues long. The germline CDR1 and CDR2 sequences are SGHDT and YYEEEE. Trimming removed 0 bases from V and 4 bases from J, with 13 bases in between. The DNA for the CDR3 is TGTGCCAGCAGCTTGGATAGACAGCGCCGCACTGAAGCTTTCTTT. Its translation: CASSLDRQRRTEAFF.

The chain has TRBV11-3 and TRBJ2-1; a weak D match, TRBD2 (5 bases). The V end was cut by 3 bases, the J end by 10 bases, with 10 bases between. The CDR3 totals 12 residues. The V gene's germline CDR1 is SGHNT and CDR2 YENEEA. For the CDR3, the DNA is TGTGCCAGCAGCTTTTCCGGGATAGAGCAGTTCTTC. Translation gives CASSFSGIEQFF.

The rearrangement links TRBV7-2 to TRBJ1-1, with 8 bases identical to TRBD1. The CDR3 runs to 17 residues. Per the germline V gene, CDR1 is SGHTA and CDR2 is FQGNSA. V was pared by 2 bases and J by 5 bases, with 13 bases of the junction left unmatched. CDR3 residues: CASSLRVLGTGWTEAFF. The CDR3 coding sequence is TGTGCCAGCAGCTTAAGAGTTTTGGGGACAGGATGGACTGAAGCTTTCTTT.

This chain joins TRBV7-2 and TRBJ1-3; D unresolved. The V end was cut by 5 bases, the J end by 2 bases, with 16 bases between. Germline-derived CDR1 and CDR2 are SGHTA and FQGNSA. This CDR3 has 16 residues. CDR3 region: CASSPPPGIAGNTIYF. The DNA of the CDR3 is TGTGCCAGCAGCCCACCTCCGGGGATTGCTGGAAACACCATATATTTT.

V gene TRBV4-2 combines with J gene TRBJ1-5; 8 nucleotides line up with TRBD1. The CDR3 sequence is 17 residues long. Germline CDR1 is LGHNA and CDR2 is YNFKEQ. The ends lost 3 bases at V and 2 bases at J; junction bases unmatched: 9. CDR3 nucleotides: TGTGCCAGCAGCCACATTAGAGGGACAGGAGGCAATCAGCCCCAGCATTTT. This encodes CASSHIRGTGGNQPQHF.

J is TRBJ2-7 and V is TRBV19, with TRBD1 identical over 9 bases. J was trimmed by 2 bases and V by 5 bases; bases with no gene match: 7. This CDR3 comprises 15 residues. Germline V gene data show CDR1 as LNHDA and CDR2 as SQIVND (reference sequence). CDR3 in DNA: TGTGCCAGTAGTCCCGGACAGGGGCCGGCCTACGAGCAGTACTTC. Translation: CASSPGQGPAYEQYF.

The genes are TRBV5-4 and TRBJ2-7; 7 nucleotides align to TRBD2. V lost 4 bases, J lost 7 bases, and 8 bases stayed unmatched. The length of the CDR3 is 13 residues. The germline CDR1 and CDR2 sequences are SGHNT and YYREEE (reference sequence). In DNA, the CDR3 is TGTGCCAGCAGCGTAGGGGACTATGGGGAGCAGTACTTC. Translated, it gives CASSVGDYGEQYF.

The rearrangement joins TRBV30 to TRBJ2-3, with D possibly being TRBD1 (6 bases). The CDR3 is made up of 17 amino acids. Germline V gives CDR1 GTSNPN, CDR2 SVGIG (reference sequence). V was shortened by 2 bases and J by 2 bases, with 20 bases between the two germline ends. Here the CDR3 reads CAWSLHLGGAFTDTQYF. CDR3 nucleotide sequence: TGTGCCTGGAGTCTTCATTTAGGGGGAGCTTTCACAGATACGCAGTATTTT. The variable domain in full, with the rest retrieved from reference TRBV30 and TRBJ2-3, is SQTIHQWPATLVQPVGSPLSLECTVEGTSNPNLYWYRQAAGRGLQLLFYSVGIGQISSEVPQNLSASRPQDRQFILSSKKLLLSDSGFYLCAWSLHLGGAFTDTQYFGPGTRLTVL.

The J gene is TRBJ1-3, the V gene TRBV9; TRBD1 might be the D (5 bases). V lost 4 bases and J 0 bases, leaving 14 bases between the germline ends. This CDR3 region has 16 residues. CDR1 and CDR2 from the germline V gene are SGDLS and YYNGEE. The CDR3 coding sequence is TGTGCCAGCAGCCCTAGGGGTTCTCGCTCTGGAAACACCATATATTTT. As protein: CASSPRGSRSGNTIYF.

The chain carries TRBV27 and TRBJ2-7; 8 bases map to TRBD1. V shed 3 bases, J shed 3 bases, and the junction held 13 bases outside the gene matches. The CDR3 runs to 17 residues. Germline CDR1 MNHEY, CDR2 SMNVEV (reference sequence). This CDR3 is CASSLGPGQGGNYEQYF. In DNA, the CDR3 is TGTGCCAGCAGTTTGGGGCCCGGACAGGGTGGGAACTACGAGCAGTACTTC.

J is TRBJ2-2 and V is TRBV14; 12 bases agree with TRBD2. The CDR3 has 16 amino acids. Germline V lookup: CDR1 SGHDN, CDR2 FVKESK. Trimming took 4 bases from V and 6 from J; bases not matched to a gene: 6. CDR3 DNA: TGTGCCAGCAGCCCTCGACTAGCGGGAGTCTCCGGGGAGCTGTTTTTT. It codes for CASSPRLAGVSGELFF.

The chain has TRBV7-9 and TRBJ2-7; 7 nucleotides line up with TRBD1. Losses at the gene ends were 3 bases for V and 2 bases for J; bases not matched to a gene: 1. The CDR3 is 13 residues long. The germline V gene has CDR1 SEHNR and CDR2 FQNEAQ (reference sequence). CDR3 sequence: CASSLGTAYEQYF. The DNA of the CDR3 is TGTGCCAGCAGCTTGGGGACAGCCTACGAGCAGTACTTC.

V and J are TRBV4-1 and TRBJ1-2; tentative D call: TRBD1 (5 bases). From germline, CDR1 is MGHRA and CDR2 YSYEKL. The V end was cut by 2 bases, the J end by 4 bases, with 14 bases between. The CDR3 is 15 residues long. Written as DNA, the CDR3 is TGCGCCAGCAGCCAACCAACGACAGTTTTCTATGGCTACACCTTC. Residues: CASSQPTTVFYGYTF.

The V gene is TRBV4-1, the J gene TRBJ2-7; 7 bases map to TRBD1. CDR3 length equals 16 residues. J lost 2 bases, V lost 3 bases, and 10 bases had no gene match. CDR1 and CDR2 (germline): MGHRA, YSYEKL. CDR3 DNA sequence: TGCGCCAGCAGCCATGTGACAGGGACGGACACCTACGAGCAGTACTTC. Translated: CASSHVTGTDTYEQYF.

The J gene is TRBJ2-2, the V gene TRBV3-1 (or the pseudogene TRBV3-2), with TRBD2 matching over 7 bases. V was clipped by 1 base and J by 6 bases; unmatched bases: 11. CDR3 length equals 17 residues. Looked up from germline, CDR1 is LGHDT and CDR2 is YNNKEL (reference sequence). The CDR3 nucleotides are TGTGCCAGCAGCCAAGTGGGAGTGCGGGGGAGGGCCGGGGAGCTGTTTTTT. Translating gives CASSQVGVRGRAGELFF.

The chain uses TRBV5-1 and TRBJ2-4; 12 bases are shared with TRBD2. The CDR3 extends over 19 amino acids. Germline CDR1 reads SGHRS; CDR2 reads YFSETQ. V was clipped by 3 bases and J by 0 bases; unmatched bases: 10. CDR3 region: CASSSGTSGLALAKNIQYF. CDR3 nucleotide sequence: TGCGCCAGCAGCTCGGGGACTAGCGGGTTAGCGCTAGCCAAAAACATTCAGTACTTC.

This clone occurred once. The chain links TRBV11-3 to TRBJ2-1, with 7 bases that match TRBD1. V shed 4 bases, J shed 2 bases, and the junction held 5 bases outside the gene matches. CDR3 length equals 15 residues. Germline CDR1 SGHNT, CDR2 YENEEA. CDR3: CASSSRQGAYNEQFF. The CDR3 nucleotides are TGTGCCAGCAGCTCGCGTCAGGGGGCCTACAATGAGCAGTTCTTC.